This TCR beta chain was captured in a study of shared clonotypes between healthy human individuals. Germline assignment: CDR1 SGHRS and CDR2 YFSETQ. The CDR3 is 14 residues long. Trimming pared 2 bases from V and 7 bases from J, leaving 13 bases between. The repertoire was sequenced with immunoSEQ multiplex PCR; TCRdb's copy has only in-frame clones and lacks some. Among roughly 2 million clones listed, approximately 96% were seen once. The receptor was isolated from a man younger than 35 in good health. The chain carries TRBV5-1 and TRBJ2-1; D is perhaps TRBD1 or TRBD2 (6 bases each). Input material: naive CD4+ T cells sorted from blood. The subset is: CD45RA+ positively selected. CDR3 coding DNA: TGCGCCAGCAGCTTAGGGGGGAATGAAAATGAGCAGTTCTTC. Protein sequence: CASSLGGNENEQFF.